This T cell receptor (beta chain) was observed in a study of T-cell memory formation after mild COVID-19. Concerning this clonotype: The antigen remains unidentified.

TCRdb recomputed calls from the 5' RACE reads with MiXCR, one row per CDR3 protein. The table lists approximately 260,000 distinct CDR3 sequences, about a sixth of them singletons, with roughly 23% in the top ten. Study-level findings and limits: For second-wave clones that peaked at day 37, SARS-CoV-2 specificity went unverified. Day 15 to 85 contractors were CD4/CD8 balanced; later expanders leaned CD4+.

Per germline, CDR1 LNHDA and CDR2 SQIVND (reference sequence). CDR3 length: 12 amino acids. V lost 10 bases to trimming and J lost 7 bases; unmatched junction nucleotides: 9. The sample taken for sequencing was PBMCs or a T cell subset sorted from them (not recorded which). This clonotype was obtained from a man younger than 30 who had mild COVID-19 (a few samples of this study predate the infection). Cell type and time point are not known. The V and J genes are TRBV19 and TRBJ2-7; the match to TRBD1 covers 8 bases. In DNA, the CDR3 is TGTGCCACATCGGCGACAGGGGCTGAGCAGTACTTC. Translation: CATSATGAEQYF.